This TCR beta chain appears in the sequencing data of a study of T cell responses to AZD1222 COVID-19 vaccine (dated by TCRdb to about 2021). Concerning the study at large: TCR sequencing was performed for about 250 trial participants, of whom around 210 were given two doses of AZD1222 and approximately 26 were given two doses of MenACWY control vaccine. Trial participants were enrolled into age subgroups of 18-55, 56-69 and 70-plus years, which contained roughly 140, 27 and 60 TCR-sequenced participants, respectively. The research as a whole found: In the small 56-69-year group, the increase in depth fell short of significance, most likely because of low power. The whole spike protein was spanned by vaccine-associated CD4 TCRs, and dominant responses were seen in regions 160-218 and 743-854. Conclusions about previously exposed vaccinees are limited because only six or seven AZD1222 recipients were SARS-CoV-2 seropositive at baseline. Because no samples from the day 14 peak response were available, repertoires could be characterized only after the peak T cell response. After two AZD1222 doses, both the breadth and the depth of spike-specific TCRs were significantly higher than at day 0 and than in MenACWY recipients. Epitopes outside the regions mutated in the B.1.351 and B.1.1.7 variants were reportedly recognized by nearly half of the unique spike-specific TCRs. Participants were mostly white British and included more females than males, and it was suggested by the authors that clonal diversity may have been underestimated.

Of note for this clone: What this receptor recognizes is not known. Base qualities are not recorded, but no much larger clone differs from it by a single base.

The CDR3 regions of human TCRbeta chains were analyzed by immunosequencing. Regarding the original processing steps: Repertoire TCRs were matched against a reference library of SARS-CoV-2-specific TCRs generated with the MIRA antigen-specificity platform. Breadth was defined as the fraction of unique TCRs that were SARS-CoV-2-associated, and depth was defined as the fraction of total T cells that were SARS-CoV-2-associated. Each spike-specific TCR was assigned to its reactive spike region and to a CD4 or CD8 class using the MIRA data. Log10-transformed breadth and depth values were compared by one-way ANOVA with Sidak's multiple comparisons tests. Imported from immuneACCESS, the table was reduced by TCRdb to in-frame sequences with V and J called. These copies leave out some clones; in studies compared against another copy, an unresolved V gene accounts for under half, and the cause of the remainder is not known. The DNA was the basis for D and trimming; V, J and clone size are from that table. The sample table holds 150,000 to 200,000 clones, of which 80% to 90% were seen once. About 9.9% of the sample is held by the ten biggest clonotypes.

At the junction V is shortened by 6 bases and J by 8 bases, with 16 bases in between. The CDR3, cysteine through phenylalanine, is 13 amino acids long. Only the CDR3 DNA stays, 39 bases, in frame from base 1. The CDR1 and CDR2 encoded by the germline V gene (reference sequence) are LNHNV and YYDKDF. The time point label, as the study defines it: about 28 days (+/-7) after the second vaccine dose. AZD1222 recipients with second doses at about 4 weeks or about 12 weeks were pooled, because spike-specific TCR depth and breadth did not differ between schedules. The vaccinee samples were drawn from two UK trials, COV001 and COV002, one of which was a single-blind randomized controlled phase 2/3 trial testing AZD1222 (ChAdOx1 nCoV-19) in healthy adults. For TCRbeta chain sequencing, PBMC samples from trial participants were taken at day 0 and at day 28 after the second dose.

This chain joins TRBV15 to TRBJ1-2, and TRBD1 may be the D gene, going by 5 matching bases. The sample here was peripheral blood, taken 28 days after the second AZD1222 dose. The clonotype was recovered from an adult who received the AZD1222 COVID-19 vaccine. The nucleotide sequence is given as TGTGCCACCAGTTTCAGGGTCTCCCGGGGCTACACCTTC. It translates to CATSFRVSRGYTF. Joined to the reference TRBV15 and TRBJ1-2 proteins, this CDR3 gives the full variable domain: DAMVIQNPRYQVTQFGKPVTLSCSQTLNHNVMYWYQQKSSQAPKLLFHYYDKDFNNEADTPDNFQSRRPNTSFCFLDIRSPGLGDTAMYLCATSFRVSRGYTFGSGTRLTVV.